Shown below are 17 T cell receptor beta chains from a single sample sequenced in a study of blood T cell repertoires in COVID-19. The repertoire was sequenced with immunoSEQ multiplex PCR; TCRdb's copy has only in-frame clones and lacks some. The data contain over 200,000 clones, around 84% of them singletons. Input material: peripheral blood. The receptors stem from a woman aged 80 or older with active or convalescent COVID-19.

This chain links TRBV11-3 with TRBJ2-1; 9 bases align to TRBD1. Looked up from germline, CDR1 is SGHNT and CDR2 is YENEEA. There are 15 residues in the CDR3. The V segment lost 5 bases and the J segment 3 bases; nucleotides outside the gene matches: 5. The CDR3 DNA is TGTGCCAGCAGCGAACAGGGGGCGTTCTACAATGAGCAGTTCTTC. It encodes CASSEQGAFYNEQFF.

V usage is TRBV5-1 and J usage is TRBJ2-3, with D unresolved. Looked up from germline, CDR1 is SGHRS and CDR2 is YFSETQ. The V end was cut by 4 bases, the J end by 1 base, with 10 bases between. This CDR3 contains 14 residues. CDR3 protein: CASSAVWGTDTQYF. Here the CDR3 DNA reads TGCGCCAGCAGCGCGGTTTGGGGCACAGATACGCAGTATTTT.

The V call is TRBV25-1, the J call TRBJ1-4; D is ambiguous. CDR1 is MGHDK, CDR2 SYGVNS, per germline. V was shortened by 3 bases and J by 0 bases, with 5 bases between the two germline ends. The CDR3 length is 14 residues. The DNA of the CDR3 is TGTGCCAGCAGTGATACAACAACTAATGAAAAACTGTTTTTT. Translating gives CASSDTTTNEKLFF.

The J gene is TRBJ2-3, the V gene TRBV3-1 (or the pseudogene TRBV3-2); the D gene is possibly TRBD1 (5 bases). V lost 0 bases, J lost 5 bases, and 15 bases lay in between. The CDR3 is 16 amino acids. Germline V gene lookup returns CDR1 LGHDT and CDR2 YNNKEL (reference sequence). The DNA for the CDR3 is TGTGCCAGCAGCCAAGATCAGGGAATTGGTCAAGATACGCAGTATTTT. It specifies CASSQDQGIGQDTQYF.

The table lists this clone with a count of one. The chain has TRBV3-1 (or the pseudogene TRBV3-2) and TRBJ2-7, with D maybe TRBD1 (5 bases). V lost 2 bases and J 6 bases, leaving 5 bases between the germline ends. The germline CDR1 and CDR2 sequences are LGHDT and YNNKEL (reference sequence). The CDR3 is made up of 11 amino acids. The CDR3 DNA reads as TGTGCCAGCAGCCAAACAGGCGAGCAGTACTTC. Amino acid sequence: CASSQTGEQYF.

This chain uses TRBV28 with TRBJ1-4; 8 bases are shared with TRBD1. Germline lookup yields CDR1 MDHEN and CDR2 SYDVKM. The CDR3 is made up of 15 amino acids. V dropped 3 bases and J dropped 8; count of bases not matched to a gene: 8. The CDR3 coding sequence is TGTGCCAGCAGTTTGGCGGACAGGGCTATCGAAAAACTGTTTTTT. Translating gives CASSLADRAIEKLFF.

The rearrangement uses TRBV6-5 and TRBJ2-7, with 7 bases lining up with TRBD1. After removal of 6 bases from V and 0 bases from J, the junction contained 5 bases not matched to a gene. This CDR3 contains 14 residues. Germline CDR1 is MNHEY and CDR2 is SVGAGI. This CDR3 is CASSFGQVSYEQYF. CDR3 in DNA: TGTGCCAGCAGCTTTGGACAGGTCTCCTACGAGCAGTACTTC.

This chain joins TRBV28 and TRBJ1-1, with a weak D call TRBD1 (5 bases). The germline V gene has CDR1 MDHEN and CDR2 SYDVKM. This CDR3 region has 12 residues. V gave up 8 bases and J gave up 1 base, with 8 bases separating them. The CDR3 nucleotides are TGTGCCAGCGGGGCGACGAACACTGAAGCTTTCTTT. Amino acid sequence: CASGATNTEAFF.

The rearrangement joins TRBV4-3 to TRBJ1-5; D is uncertain. The CDR3 loop spans 16 amino acids. V was pared by 0 bases and J by 1 base, with 10 bases between. The germline gives CDR1 LGHNA, CDR2 YSLEER. The CDR3 reads CASSQDYSISNQPQHF. As DNA, the CDR3 is TGCGCCAGCAGCCAAGATTACAGTATAAGCAATCAGCCCCAGCATTTT.

V gene TRBV5-6 combines with J gene TRBJ1-6, with TRBD1 identical over 9 bases. The germline CDR1 and CDR2 sequences are SGHDT and YYEEEE. The CDR3 is 16 amino acids. V lost 0 bases to trimming and J lost 4 bases; unmatched junction nucleotides: 2. CDR3 residues: CASSLDGQGYNSPLHF. Written as DNA, the CDR3 is TGTGCCAGCAGCTTGGACGGACAGGGGTATAATTCACCCCTCCACTTT.

This clone has only a few counts. The V and J genes are TRBV9 and TRBJ1-3; no clear D gene. V was shortened by 4 bases and J by 2 bases, with 7 bases between the two germline ends. From germline, CDR1 is SGDLS and CDR2 YYNGEE. The CDR3 has 13 residues. CDR3 sequence (DNA): TGTGCCAGCAGCCCGACTCCTGGAAACACCATATATTTT. Translated, it gives CASSPTPGNTIYF.

The gene calls are TRBV27 and TRBJ1-5; 8 bases are a match to TRBD1. J lost 5 bases, V lost 11 bases, and 2 bases had no gene match. Germline CDR1 and CDR2: MNHEY and SMNVEV (reference sequence). The CDR3 contains 11 residues. CDR3 nucleotide sequence: TGTGCCGCAGGGGGCGATCAGCCCCAGCATTTT. This encodes CAAGGDQPQHF.

V and J are TRBV5-5 and TRBJ2-7; 11 positions match TRBD2. The CDR3 totals 13 residues. In germline, CDR1 is SGHKS, CDR2 YYEKEE (reference sequence). V lost 4 bases, J lost 4 bases, and 1 base stayed unmatched. The CDR3 loop is CASSIAGGYEQYF. The CDR3 DNA reads as TGTGCCAGCAGCATAGCGGGGGGGTACGAGCAGTACTTC. Together with reference TRBV5-5 and TRBJ2-7, the CDR3 gives the full variable domain: DAGVTQSPTHLIKTRGQQVTLRCSPISGHKSVSWYQQVLGQGPQFIFQYYEKEERGRGNFPDRFSARQFPNYSSELNVNALLLGDSALYLCASSIAGGYEQYFGPGTRLTVT.

As DNA, the CDR3 is TGTGCCAGCAGCCAGGCTGAAACGCAGTATTTT. Translation: CASSQAETQYF. This chain uses TRBV14 with TRBJ2-3; D ambiguous. The CDR3 extends over 11 amino acids. Trimming pared 3 bases from V and 9 bases from J, leaving 7 bases between. Looked up from germline, CDR1 is SGHDN and CDR2 is FVKESK.

The J gene is TRBJ1-1, the V gene TRBV6-5; no clear D gene. Germline CDR1 reads MNHEY; CDR2 reads SVGAGI. The ends were cut back, 0 bases at V and 3 bases at J, with 14 bases in the middle. The CDR3 loop spans 16 amino acids. CDR3 sequence: CASSYSVGELDTEAFF. The CDR3, as DNA: TGTGCCAGCAGTTACTCCGTCGGGGAATTGGACACTGAAGCTTTCTTT.

CDR3: CASSFLGRTEAFF. The CDR3 DNA reads as TGTGCCAGCAGCTTTTTGGGGAGAACTGAAGCTTTCTTT. The J gene is TRBJ1-1, the V gene TRBV5-5; D remains unclear. This CDR3 has 13 residues. Germline CDR1 reads SGHKS; CDR2 reads YYEKEE (reference sequence). The ends were cut back, 2 bases at V and 5 bases at J, with 10 bases in the middle.

This sequence joins TRBV19 and TRBJ1-5; 8 bases agree with TRBD1. The CDR3 is 16 residues long. V was pared by 5 bases and J by 2 bases, with 8 bases of the junction left unmatched. Germline V gene data show CDR1 as LNHDA and CDR2 as SQIVND (reference sequence). DNA of the CDR3: TGTGCCAGTAGTTCGTCAGGGGGCATGGGCAATCAGCCCCAGCATTTT. It encodes CASSSSGGMGNQPQHF.